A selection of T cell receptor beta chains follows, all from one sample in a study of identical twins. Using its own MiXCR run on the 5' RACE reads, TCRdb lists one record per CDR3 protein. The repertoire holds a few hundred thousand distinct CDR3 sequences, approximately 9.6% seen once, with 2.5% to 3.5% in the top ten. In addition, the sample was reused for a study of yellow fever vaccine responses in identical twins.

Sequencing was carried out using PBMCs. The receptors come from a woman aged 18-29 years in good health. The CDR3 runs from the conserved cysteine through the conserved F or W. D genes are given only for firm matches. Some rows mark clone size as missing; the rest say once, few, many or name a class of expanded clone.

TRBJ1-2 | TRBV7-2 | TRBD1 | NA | CASSLNIGTGTYGYTF | TGTGCCAGCAGCTTAAATATCGGGACAGGGACCTATGGCTACACCTTC
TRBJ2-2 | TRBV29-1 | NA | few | CSVPDGTGELFF | TGCAGCGTTCCGGACGGTACCGGGGAGCTGTTTTTT
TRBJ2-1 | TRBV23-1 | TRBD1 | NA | CASQTRTGSYNEQFF | TGCGCCAGCCAAACCCGGACAGGGTCCTACAATGAGCAGTTCTTC
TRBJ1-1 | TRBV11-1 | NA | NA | CASSLNTAGTANTEAFF | TGTGCCAGCAGCCTCAATACCGCCGGGACGGCTAACACTGAAGCTTTCTTT
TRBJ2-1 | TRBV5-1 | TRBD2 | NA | CASSVSGGGANEQFF | TGCGCCAGCAGCGTAAGCGGCGGGGGGGCAAATGAGCAGTTCTTC
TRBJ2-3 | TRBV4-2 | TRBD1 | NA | CASSLDRGQNRDTQYF | TGTGCCAGCAGCCTCGACAGGGGGCAAAATAGAGATACGCAGTATTTT
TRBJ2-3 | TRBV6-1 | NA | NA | CASRPNPGLSTDTQYF | TGTGCCAGCAGACCTAATCCGGGACTTAGCACAGATACGCAGTATTTT
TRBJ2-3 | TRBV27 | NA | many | CASSRWDFLSGDTQYF | TGTGCCAGCAGCCGCTGGGACTTTCTCTCGGGAGATACGCAGTATTTT
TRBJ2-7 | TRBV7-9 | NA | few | CASSSYVYEQYF | TGTGCCAGCAGCTCCTACGTTTACGAGCAGTACTTC
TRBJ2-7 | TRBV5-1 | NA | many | CASSFFAMSSYEQYF | TGCGCCAGCAGCTTTTTCGCTATGAGCTCCTACGAGCAGTACTTC
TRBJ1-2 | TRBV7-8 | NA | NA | CASSNSDYGYTF | TGTGCCAGCAGCAATTCGGACTATGGCTACACCTTC
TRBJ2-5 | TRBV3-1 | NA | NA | CASSQADGGAQYF | TGTGCCAGCAGCCAAGCGGACGGCGGGGCCCAGTACTTC
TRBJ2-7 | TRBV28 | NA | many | CASSSGDYEQYF | TGTGCCAGCAGTTCGGGGGATTACGAGCAGTACTTC
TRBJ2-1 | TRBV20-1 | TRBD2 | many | CSARPRQRELAGAYNEQFF | TGCAGTGCTAGGCCGAGGCAAAGGGAACTAGCGGGAGCCTACAATGAGCAGTTCTTC
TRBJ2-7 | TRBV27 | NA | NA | CASSSHSSSYEQYF | TGTGCCAGCAGTTCGCACTCAAGCTCCTACGAGCAGTACTTC
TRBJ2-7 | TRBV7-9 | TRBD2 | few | CASLGGVSDYEQYF | TGTGCCAGCTTGGGGGGGGTTTCGGACTACGAGCAGTACTTC
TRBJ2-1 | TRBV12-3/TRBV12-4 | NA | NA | CASSQGGINEQFF | TGTGCCAGCAGTCAAGGGGGGATAAATGAGCAGTTCTTC
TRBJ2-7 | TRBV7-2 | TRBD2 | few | CASSQPGLAGAANEQYF | TGTGCCAGCAGCCAACCGGGACTAGCGGGAGCCGCGAACGAGCAGTACTTC
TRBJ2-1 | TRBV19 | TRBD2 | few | CASTSGRSSYNEQFF | TGTGCCAGTACTAGCGGGAGGAGCTCCTACAATGAGCAGTTCTTC
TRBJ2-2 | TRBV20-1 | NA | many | CSARVQTLNGELFF | TGCAGTGCTAGAGTTCAGACCCTCAACGGGGAGCTGTTTTTT
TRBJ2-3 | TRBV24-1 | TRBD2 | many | CATSDPQRGGYTQYF | TGTGCCACCAGTGACCCTCAGCGGGGTGGATATACGCAGTATTTT
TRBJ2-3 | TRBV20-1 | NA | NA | CSAHPPVRRSRTDTQYF | TGCAGTGCCCATCCCCCGGTCAGGCGGTCTCGCACAGATACGCAGTATTTT
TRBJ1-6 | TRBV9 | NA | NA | CASSDSDTNSPLHF | TGTGCCAGCAGCGATTCGGACACTAATTCACCCCTCCACTTT
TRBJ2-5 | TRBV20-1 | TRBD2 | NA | CSARESGRVEETQYF | TGCAGTGCTAGAGAGAGCGGGAGGGTGGAAGAGACCCAGTACTTC
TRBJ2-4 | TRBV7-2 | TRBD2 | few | CASSHPMGEGENIQYF | TGTGCCAGCAGCCACCCTATGGGGGAGGGAGAAAACATTCAGTACTTC
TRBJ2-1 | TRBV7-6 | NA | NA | CASSLVGGGDNEQFF | TGTGCCAGCAGCTTAGTAGGGGGAGGGGACAATGAGCAGTTCTTC
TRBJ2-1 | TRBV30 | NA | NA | CAWSVDSPSYNEQFF | TGTGCCTGGAGTGTAGACTCCCCCTCCTACAATGAGCAGTTCTTC
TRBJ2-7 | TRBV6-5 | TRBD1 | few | CASSFSTSGTAYEQYF | TGTGCCAGCAGTTTTTCAACTTCCGGGACAGCCTACGAGCAGTACTTC
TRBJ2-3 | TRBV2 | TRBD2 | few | CASSVAGGPYEGFVDTQYF | TGTGCCAGCAGTGTAGCGGGAGGGCCGTACGAGGGATTCGTAGATACGCAGTATTTT
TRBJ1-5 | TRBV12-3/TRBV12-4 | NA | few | CASSSPGDSLNQPQHF | TGTGCCAGCAGCTCACCCGGAGACAGCTTAAATCAGCCCCAGCATTTT
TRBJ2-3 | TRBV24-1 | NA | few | CATSDLFFSGTDTQYF | TGTGCCACCAGTGATTTGTTTTTCAGTGGCACAGATACGCAGTATTTT
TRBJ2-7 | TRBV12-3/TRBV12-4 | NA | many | CASSLNLRDEQYF | TGTGCCAGCAGTCTGAATCTCAGGGATGAGCAGTACTTC
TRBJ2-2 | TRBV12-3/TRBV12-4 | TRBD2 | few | CASGTLAGGRVTGELFF | TGTGCCAGCGGAACACTAGCGGGAGGGCGGGTCACCGGGGAGCTGTTTTTT
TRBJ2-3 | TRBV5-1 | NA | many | CASSLDGVTDTQYF | TGCGCCAGCAGCTTGGACGGGGTCACAGATACGCAGTATTTT
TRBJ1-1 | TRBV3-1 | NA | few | CASSQRRLYNTEAFF | TGTGCCAGCAGCCAGAGAAGACTTTATAACACTGAAGCTTTCTTT
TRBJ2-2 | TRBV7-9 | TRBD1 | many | CASSPDRASGELFF | TGTGCCAGCAGCCCGGACAGGGCGTCGGGGGAGCTGTTTTTT
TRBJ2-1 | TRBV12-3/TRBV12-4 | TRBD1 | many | CASSPDGTGKFF | TGTGCCAGCAGTCCCGACGGGACAGGGAAGTTCTTC
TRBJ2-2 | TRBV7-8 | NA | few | CASSFSLGGTGELFF | TGTGCCAGCAGCTTCAGTCTGGGGGGTACCGGGGAGCTGTTTTTT
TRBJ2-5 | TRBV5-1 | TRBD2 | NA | CASTRGEKETQYF | TGCGCCAGCACTCGGGGGGAGAAAGAGACCCAGTACTTC
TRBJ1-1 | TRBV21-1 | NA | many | CASSNGVFEEREDMNTEAFF | TGTGCCAGCAGCAATGGAGTATTTGAGGAGCGGGAGGACATGAACACTGAAGCTTTCTTT
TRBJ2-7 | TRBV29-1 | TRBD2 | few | CSVSGSPYEQYF | TGCAGCGTAAGCGGGAGTCCCTACGAGCAGTACTTC
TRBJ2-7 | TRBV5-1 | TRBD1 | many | CASNRDRGGEQYF | TGCGCCAGCAACCGGGACAGGGGCGGAGAGCAGTACTTC
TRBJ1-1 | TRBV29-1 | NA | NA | CSDWGGSEAFF | TGCAGCGATTGGGGGGGGTCTGAAGCTTTCTTT
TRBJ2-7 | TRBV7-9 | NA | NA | CASSWTVYEQYF | TGTGCCAGCAGCTGGACAGTTTACGAGCAGTACTTC
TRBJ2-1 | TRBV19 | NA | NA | CASRVGAPSYNEQFF | TGTGCCAGTCGCGTAGGGGCTCCCTCATACAATGAGCAGTTCTTC
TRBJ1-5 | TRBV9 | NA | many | CASSVADTSNQPQHF | TGTGCCAGCAGCGTAGCGGATACTAGCAATCAGCCCCAGCATTTT
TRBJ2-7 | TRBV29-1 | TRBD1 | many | CSVAGTGGQQYF | TGCAGCGTTGCCGGGACAGGAGGTCAGCAGTACTTC
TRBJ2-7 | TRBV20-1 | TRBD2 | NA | CSARDGGESSYEQYF | TGCAGTGCTAGAGATGGGGGGGAGAGCTCCTACGAGCAGTACTTC
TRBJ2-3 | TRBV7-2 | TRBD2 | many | CASSLGGRGGTDTQYF | TGTGCCAGCAGCTTAGGTGGGCGCGGGGGAACAGATACGCAGTATTTT
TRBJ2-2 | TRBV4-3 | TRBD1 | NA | CASSQSRGLGGELFF | TGCGCCAGCAGCCAAAGCAGGGGGTTGGGCGGGGAGCTGTTTTTT
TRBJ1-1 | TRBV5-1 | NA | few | CASSFRQTSEAFF | TGCGCCAGCAGCTTTAGACAGACGTCTGAAGCTTTCTTT
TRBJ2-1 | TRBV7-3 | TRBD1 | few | CASSLIATTGDRQNEQFF | TGTGCCAGCAGCCTCATAGCCACTACAGGGGATAGACAGAATGAGCAGTTCTTC
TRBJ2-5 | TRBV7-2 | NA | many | CASSSSSGTMYF | TGTGCCAGCAGCTCCAGTTCCGGGACCATGTACTTC